The present T cell receptor beta chain was sequenced within a study of T cell changes during pregnancy in multiple sclerosis. Produced via immunoSEQ multiplex PCR; TCRdb's table is partial and in-frame only. The sample records 85,000 to 130,000 clones, just under 95% being singletons. The V and J ends lost 5 bases and 2 bases respectively, with 11 bases between them. The CDR3 consists of 14 residues. Germline V lookup: CDR1 MNHEY, CDR2 SVGAGI. The rearrangement uses TRBV6-5 and TRBJ2-3; TRBD2 is a possible D gene (5 bases). The source material was peripheral blood, sampled after pregnancy. The sequence was collected from a female donor with multiple sclerosis, enrolled in a pregnancy study. In DNA, the CDR3 is TGTGCCAGCAGTCGAGCGGCCTCCACAGATACGCAGTATTTT. It is translated as CASSRAASTDTQYF.